These 24 T cell receptor beta chains share one sample of origin, sequenced in a study of T cells in Graves' hyperthyroidism and ophthalmopathy. RNA transcripts served as the template for amplifying TCR beta CDR3 regions. HTBI primers were the set used in a first-round RT-PCR of the TCR CDR3. TCRdb passed the multiplex PCR reads through MiXCR, listing each CDR3 protein once. The table has some 370,000 distinct CDR3 sequences, 15% to 20% seen once; the top ten hold 34%. Source material: blood. Every receptor here comes from a woman aged 25 to 39 with Graves' hyperthyroidism that later progressed to Graves' ophthalmopathy.

This clonotype has just a few counts. The chain employs TRBV30 and TRBJ2-1; D is uncertain. From germline, CDR1 is GTSNPN and CDR2 SVGIG (reference sequence). Trimming stripped 4 bases from V and 6 bases from J, with 13 bases between. The CDR3 loop spans 13 amino acids. The chain's CDR3 is CAWIKVSVNEQFF. CDR3 nucleotides: TGTGCCTGGATCAAAGTATCGGTCAATGAGCAGTTCTTC.

The sample holds a few counts of this clonotype. The CDR3 DNA reads TGTGCCATCAGTGAAGACTTAAACAATGAGCAGTTCTTC. It is translated as CAISEDLNNEQFF. The chain has TRBV10-3 and TRBJ2-1; D uncertain. V was shortened by 3 bases and J by 5 bases, with 8 bases between the two germline ends. The CDR3 consists of 13 residues. Germline V gives CDR1 ENHRY, CDR2 SYGVKD.

Many counts were recorded for this clonotype. The chain employs TRBV4-1 and TRBJ2-7; TRBD2 is a possible D gene (6 bases). The CDR3 sequence is 14 residues long. CDR1 MGHRA and CDR2 YSYEKL come from the germline V gene. Trimming cost V 4 bases and J 3 bases, with 13 bases left between them. Here the CDR3 reads CASSPGLFYYEQYF. CDR3 DNA: TGCGCCAGCAGCCCGGGACTTTTCTACTACGAGCAGTACTTC.

This clonotype came up many times. V gene TRBV9 combines with J gene TRBJ2-3; D ambiguous. V dropped 3 bases and J dropped 2 bases, with 19 bases sitting between them. The V gene's germline CDR1 is SGDLS and CDR2 YYNGEE. The CDR3 has 17 amino acids. The DNA for the CDR3 is TGTGCCAGCAGCGACAGCAGAGACACACCCGACACAGATACGCAGTATTTT. Translation gives CASSDSRDTPDTDTQYF.

Comment on this clonotype: A junction end diverges from the germline sequence, so it may reflect a read error. The chain recombines TRBV2 with TRBJ1-1; D gene unclear. The CDR3 runs 14 residues. CDR1 is SNHLY and CDR2 is FYNNEI in the germline V gene. In DNA, the CDR3 is TGTGCCAGCAGTGAGACACGTTCGAGCACTGAAGCCTTCTTT. Translation: CASSETRSSTEAFF. The full variable domain, with the rest looked up from reference TRBV2 and TRBJ1-1, is EPEVTQTPSHQVTQMGQEVILRCVPISNHLYFYWYRQILGQKVEFLVSFYNNEISEKSEIFDDQFSVERPDGSNFTLKIRSTKLEDSAMYFCASSETRSSTEAFFGQGTRLTVV.

The genes are TRBV7-9 and TRBJ2-3; 11 bases agree with TRBD1. This CDR3 comprises 16 residues. CDR1 is SEHNR, CDR2 FQNEAQ, per germline (reference sequence). The V segment lost 7 bases and the J segment 5 bases; nucleotides outside the gene matches: 11. This CDR3 reads CASKHLDRGQGDTQYF. The CDR3 DNA follows: TGTGCCAGCAAGCACCTGGACAGGGGGCAGGGAGATACGCAGTATTTT.

This clonotype appeared a few times. The chain links TRBV7-9 to TRBJ2-1; TRBD2 agrees at 8 bases. Germline V gene lookup returns CDR1 SEHNR and CDR2 FQNEAQ (reference sequence). V dropped 5 bases and J dropped 4; count of bases not matched to a gene: 10. The CDR3 loop spans 16 amino acids. CDR3 DNA: TGTGCCAGCAGCCCCGTGGTAGCGGGGCTGTACAATGAGCAGTTCTTC. Its protein product is CASSPVVAGLYNEQFF.

The CDR3 is CATSDPDRPNYGYTF. CDR3 bases: TGTGCCACCAGTGATCCTGACAGACCTAACTATGGCTACACCTTC. The chain joins TRBV24-1 to TRBJ1-2, with a weak D call TRBD1 (5 bases). The CDR3 is 15 amino acids. Between the trimmed V and J ends, which lost 3 bases and 0 bases, there was a span of 10 bases. Germline-derived CDR1 and CDR2 are KGHDR and SFDVKD.

At least ten counts were recorded for this clonotype. In nucleotides, the CDR3 is TGTGCCAGCAGCGCAGCGGTGGATGAGCAGTTCTTC. It specifies CASSAAVDEQFF. The chain combines TRBV7-8 with TRBJ2-1; D is perhaps TRBD2 (5 bases). V gave up 5 bases and J gave up 8 bases, with 10 bases separating them. Germline V gives CDR1 SGHVS, CDR2 FQNEAQ. The CDR3 is 12 amino acids. Full variable domain (remainder filled in from reference TRBV7-8 and TRBJ2-1): GAGVSQSPRYKVAKRGQDVALRCDPISGHVSLFWYQQALGQGPEFLTYFQNEAQLDKSGLPSDRFFAERPEGSVSTLKIQRTQQEDSAVYLCASSAAVDEQFFGPGTRLTVL.

This clonotype was recorded many times. V and J are TRBV12-3 or TRBV12-4 and TRBJ2-1; D is possibly TRBD1 or TRBD2 (6 bases each). Trimming shortened V by 5 bases and J by 3 bases, and 17 bases separated the two germline ends. The CDR3 length is 16 residues. The CDR3 loop reads CASSTLRGRYYNEQFF. Here the CDR3 DNA reads TGTGCCAGCAGTACTCTCCGGGGGCGGTACTACAATGAGCAGTTCTTC.

This clonotype appeared a few times. The rearrangement links TRBV4-1 to TRBJ1-3; D might be TRBD1 (5 bases). Germline V gene lookup returns CDR1 MGHRA and CDR2 YSYEKL. V lost 3 bases, J lost 0 bases, and 15 bases lay in between. The CDR3 length is 17 residues. CDR3 loop: CASSQSPQGYSGNTIYF. CDR3 sequence (DNA): TGCGCCAGCAGCCAGTCTCCTCAGGGATACTCTGGAAACACCATATATTTT.

This clonotype has ten or more counts. The CDR3 is CASSPRVSGFGTEAFF. In DNA form, the CDR3 reads TGTGCCAGCTCACCACGAGTTTCCGGGTTCGGCACTGAAGCTTTCTTT. This chain connects TRBV18 to TRBJ1-1; unclear D gene. Germline V gene sequence: CDR1 KGHSH, CDR2 LQKENI. V lost 1 base to trimming and J lost 4 bases, with 16 bases between them. The CDR3 covers 16 residues.

This clonotype was seen repeatedly, ten times or more. V usage is TRBV20-1 and J usage is TRBJ1-6; D is undetermined. The V gene lost 0 bases and the J gene lost 12 bases, with 9 bases spanning the gap. CDR1 and CDR2 from the germline V gene are DFQATT and SNEGSKA (reference sequence). CDR3 length: 12 residues. CDR3 DNA: TGCAGTGCTAGAGATTGGCTCCTACCCCTCCACTTT. This encodes CSARDWLLPLHF.

This clonotype occurred many times. The chain uses TRBV28 and TRBJ2-1; the match to TRBD2 covers 10 bases. With V trimmed by 3 bases and J by 9 bases, 8 bases remained unmatched. In germline, CDR1 is MDHEN, CDR2 SYDVKM. The CDR3 has 15 residues. CDR3 residues: CASSFRGLAITEQFF. The CDR3 nucleotides are TGTGCCAGCAGTTTCCGGGGACTAGCGATAACTGAGCAGTTCTTC.

The chain links TRBV29-1 to TRBJ1-1; 7 positions match TRBD1. After removal of 2 bases from V and 4 bases from J, the junction contained 4 bases not matched to a gene. CDR3 length equals 13 residues. The germline V gene encodes CDR1 SQVTM and CDR2 ANQGSEA. The CDR3 loop reads CSVESQGGTEAFF. The CDR3 nucleotides read TGCAGCGTTGAATCCCAGGGGGGCACTGAAGCTTTCTTT.

This clonotype showed up many times. V and J are TRBV27 and TRBJ2-1, with 7 bases identical to TRBD1. The J segment lost 7 bases and the V segment lost 10 bases, leaving 10 bases of the junction unmatched. From germline, CDR1 is MNHEY and CDR2 SMNVEV (reference sequence). The CDR3 sequence is 13 residues long. The CDR3 DNA reads as TGTGCCACCAAGGTAGGGGGCGGAAATGAGCAGTTCTTC. Translating it yields CATKVGGGNEQFF.

The chain is built from TRBV7-9 and TRBJ1-1; D is undetermined. V shed 4 bases and J shed 0 bases, with 12 bases lying between them. Germline V gene lookup returns CDR1 SEHNR and CDR2 FQNEAQ (reference sequence). This CDR3 is built from 15 residues. CDR3 DNA sequence: TGTGCCAGCAGCTCTCGGACCAAGTTGAACACTGAAGCTTTCTTT. Translating gives CASSSRTKLNTEAFF.

There are many counts of this clonotype. The chain recombines TRBV2 with TRBJ2-3, with 7 bases matching TRBD2. The junction had 12 bases not matched to a gene; V was cut back by 8 bases and J by 1 base. CDR1 and CDR2 from the germline V gene are SNHLY and FYNNEI. The CDR3 has 16 amino acids. CDR3 in DNA: TGTGCCAGCCCGGGGACTAACGCAGTCGGCACAGATACGCAGTATTTT. Amino acids: CASPGTNAVGTDTQYF.

This clonotype appeared many times. This rearrangement joins TRBV27 to TRBJ2-7, with D uncertain. Looked up from germline, CDR1 is MNHEY and CDR2 is SMNVEV (reference sequence). Trimming took off 7 bases at V and 6 bases at J, with 16 bases between the two ends. The CDR3 consists of 13 residues. The chain's CDR3 is CASISRSSGEQYF. The DNA of the CDR3 is TGTGCCAGCATATCGAGGAGCTCCGGCGAGCAGTACTTC.

V and J are TRBV10-2 and TRBJ1-6; a weak D match, TRBD1 (5 bases). CDR3 length: 15 residues. The V gene lost 8 bases and the J gene lost 7 bases, with 18 bases spanning the gap. Germline V gene sequence: CDR1 WSHSY, CDR2 SAAADI. The CDR3, as DNA: TGCGCCAGCCGTCGGTCCGGGACCAACAATTCACCCCTCCACTTT. Its translation is CASRRSGTNNSPLHF.

This chain uses TRBV10-3 with TRBJ2-7; D is uncertain. Germline CDR1 ENHRY, CDR2 SYGVKD. V was cut by 8 bases and J by 4 bases, with 15 bases left in between. This CDR3 has 13 amino acids. The CDR3 DNA sequence: TGTGCCATCGGATACTCCCCTACATACGAGCAGTACTTC. Its translation is CAIGYSPTYEQYF.

This chain connects TRBV7-2 to TRBJ2-1, with D possibly being TRBD2 (5 bases). Germline assignment: CDR1 SGHTA and CDR2 FQGNSA. CDR3 length equals 15 residues. The germline V and J ends were trimmed by 2 bases and 4 bases, with 12 bases remaining between them. CDR3 nucleotide sequence: TGTGCCAGCAGCTTACCGGCTGGGAGATACAATGAGCAGTTCTTC. It codes for CASSLPAGRYNEQFF.

The V call is TRBV20-1, the J call TRBJ2-1; D is perhaps TRBD2 (6 bases). V was pared by 7 bases and J by 1 base, with 11 bases between. Germline CDR1 DFQATT, CDR2 SNEGSKA (reference sequence). There are 13 residues in the CDR3. The DNA for the CDR3 is TGCAGTGTCCGACTAGATTCCTACAATGAGCAGTTCTTC. Its protein is CSVRLDSYNEQFF.

V is TRBV7-9 and J is TRBJ2-1; 9 bases map to TRBD2. The trim removed 0 bases at V and 8 bases at J, leaving 11 bases unmatched. The CDR3 spans 17 residues. Germline loops: CDR1 SEHNR, CDR2 FQNEAQ (reference sequence). The CDR3 protein is CASSLAGSGRLRDEQFF. The CDR3 nucleotides read TGTGCCAGCAGCTTAGCGGGTAGCGGGAGATTAAGGGATGAGCAGTTCTTC. Combining the CDR3 with reference TRBV7-9 and TRBJ2-1 gives the whole variable domain DTGVSQNPRHKITKRGQNVTFRCDPISEHNRLYWYRQTLGQGPEFLTYFQNEAQLEKSRLLSDRFSAERPKGSFSTLEIQRTEQGDSAMYLCASSLAGSGRLRDEQFFGPGTRLTVL.